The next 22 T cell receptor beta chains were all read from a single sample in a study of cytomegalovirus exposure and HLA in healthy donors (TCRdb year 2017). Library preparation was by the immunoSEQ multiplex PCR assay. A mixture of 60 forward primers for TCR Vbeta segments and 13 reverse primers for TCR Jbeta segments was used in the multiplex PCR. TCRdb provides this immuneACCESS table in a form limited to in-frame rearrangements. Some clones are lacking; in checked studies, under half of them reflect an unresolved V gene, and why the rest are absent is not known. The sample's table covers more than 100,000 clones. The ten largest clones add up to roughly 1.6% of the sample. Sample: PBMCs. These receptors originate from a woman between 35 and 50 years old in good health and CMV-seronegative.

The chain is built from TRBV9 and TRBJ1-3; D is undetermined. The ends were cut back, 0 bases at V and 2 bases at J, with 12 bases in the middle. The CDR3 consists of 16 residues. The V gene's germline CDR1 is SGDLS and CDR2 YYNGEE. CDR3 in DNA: TGTGCCAGCAGCGTAGCTCCGGGGTCAACTGGAAACACCATATATTTT. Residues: CASSVAPGSTGNTIYF.

CDR3: CASSDRSRGQGASGELFF. The CDR3 bases are TGTGCCAGCAGTGATCGTAGTCGCGGACAGGGTGCGAGCGGGGAGCTGTTTTTT. This chain links TRBV6-1 with TRBJ2-2; 8 nucleotides align to TRBD1. The V gene end was trimmed by 3 bases and the J gene end by 7 bases; junction bases not matched to a gene: 16. The CDR3 spans 18 residues. Germline V gene lookup returns CDR1 MNHNS and CDR2 SASEGT.

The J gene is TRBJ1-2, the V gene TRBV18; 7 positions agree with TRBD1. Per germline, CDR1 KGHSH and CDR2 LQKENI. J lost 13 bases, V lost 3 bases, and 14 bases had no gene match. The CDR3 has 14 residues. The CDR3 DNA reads TGTGCCAGCTCACCGGGGGACAGCGGCTTGTTTGGCACCTTC. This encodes CASSPGDSGLFGTF. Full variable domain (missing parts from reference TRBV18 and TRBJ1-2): NAGVMQNPRHLVRRRGQEARLRCSPMKGHSHVYWYRQLPEEGLKFMVYLQKENIIDESGMPKERFSAEFPKEGPSILRIQQVVRGDSAAYFCASSPGDSGLFGTFGSGTRLTVV.

DNA for the CDR3: TGCAGCGTTGTTAGGCCTAGCTATGGCTACACCTTC. This gives the protein CSVVRPSYGYTF. The rearrangement links TRBV29-1 to TRBJ1-2, with no clear D. The V gene lost 4 bases and the J gene lost 4 bases, with 10 bases spanning the gap. The CDR3 is 12 amino acids. Germline V lookup: CDR1 SQVTM, CDR2 ANQGSEA.

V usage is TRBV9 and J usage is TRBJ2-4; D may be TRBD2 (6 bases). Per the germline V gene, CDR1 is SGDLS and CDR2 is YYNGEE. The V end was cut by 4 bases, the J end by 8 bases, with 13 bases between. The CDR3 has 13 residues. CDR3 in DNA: TGTGCCAGCAGCAGACAAGAGCGGGACATTCAGTACTTC. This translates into CASSRQERDIQYF.

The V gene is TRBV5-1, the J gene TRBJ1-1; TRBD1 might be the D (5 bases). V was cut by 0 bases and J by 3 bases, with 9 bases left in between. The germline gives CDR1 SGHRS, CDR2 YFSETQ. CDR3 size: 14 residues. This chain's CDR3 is CASSLDQGYTEAFF. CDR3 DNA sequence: TGCGCCAGCAGCTTGGATCAGGGTTACACTGAAGCTTTCTTT.

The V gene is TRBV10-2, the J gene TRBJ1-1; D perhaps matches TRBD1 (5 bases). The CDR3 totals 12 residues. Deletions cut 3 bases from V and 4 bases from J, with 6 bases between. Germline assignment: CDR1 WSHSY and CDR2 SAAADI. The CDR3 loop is CASSDRVTEAFF. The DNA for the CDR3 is TGCGCCAGCAGTGACAGGGTCACTGAAGCTTTCTTT.

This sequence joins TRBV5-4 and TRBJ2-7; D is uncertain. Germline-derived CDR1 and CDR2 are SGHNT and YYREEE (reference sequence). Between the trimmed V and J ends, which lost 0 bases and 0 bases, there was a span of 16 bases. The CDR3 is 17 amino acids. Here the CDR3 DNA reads TGTGCCAGCAGCTTGGCCCCGGCAGGAACCCTCTCCTACGAGCAGTACTTC. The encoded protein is CASSLAPAGTLSYEQYF.

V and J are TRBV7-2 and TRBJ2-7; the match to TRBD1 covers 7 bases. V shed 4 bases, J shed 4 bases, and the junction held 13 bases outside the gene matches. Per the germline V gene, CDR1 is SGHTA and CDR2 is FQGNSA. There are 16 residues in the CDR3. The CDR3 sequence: CASSSFKRQGLYEQYF. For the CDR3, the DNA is TGTGCCAGCAGCTCTTTCAAGAGACAGGGTCTTTACGAGCAGTACTTC.

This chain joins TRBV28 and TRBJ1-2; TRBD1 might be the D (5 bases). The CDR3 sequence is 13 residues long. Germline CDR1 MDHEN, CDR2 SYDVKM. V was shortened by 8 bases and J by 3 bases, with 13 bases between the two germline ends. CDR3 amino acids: CASGWGPDYGYTF. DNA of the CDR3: TGTGCCAGCGGGTGGGGCCCAGACTATGGCTACACCTTC.

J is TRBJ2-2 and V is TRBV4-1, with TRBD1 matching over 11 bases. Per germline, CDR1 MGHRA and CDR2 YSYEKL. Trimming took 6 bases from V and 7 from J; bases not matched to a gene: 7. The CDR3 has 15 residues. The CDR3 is CASRVGTGGNGELFF. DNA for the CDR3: TGCGCCAGCAGGGTCGGGACAGGGGGTAACGGGGAGCTGTTTTTT.

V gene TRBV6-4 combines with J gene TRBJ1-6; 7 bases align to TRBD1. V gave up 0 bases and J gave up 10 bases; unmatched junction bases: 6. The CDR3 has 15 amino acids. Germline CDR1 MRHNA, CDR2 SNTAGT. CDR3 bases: TGTGCCAGCAGTGACTCGACAGGGCAAGGGTCACCCCTCCACTTT. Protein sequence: CASSDSTGQGSPLHF.

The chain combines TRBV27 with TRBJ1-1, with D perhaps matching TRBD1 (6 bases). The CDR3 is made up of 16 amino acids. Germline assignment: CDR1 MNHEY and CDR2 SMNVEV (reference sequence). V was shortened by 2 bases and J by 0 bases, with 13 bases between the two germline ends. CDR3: CASSLRGQLMNTEAFF. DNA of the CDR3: TGTGCCAGCAGTTTACGAGGACAGCTCATGAACACTGAAGCTTTCTTT.

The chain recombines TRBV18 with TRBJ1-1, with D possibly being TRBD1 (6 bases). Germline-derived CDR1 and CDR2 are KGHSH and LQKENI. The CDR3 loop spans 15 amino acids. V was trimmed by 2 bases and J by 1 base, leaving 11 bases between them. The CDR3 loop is CASSPLQGGNTEAFF. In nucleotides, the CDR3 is TGTGCCAGCTCACCATTACAGGGTGGGAACACTGAAGCTTTCTTT. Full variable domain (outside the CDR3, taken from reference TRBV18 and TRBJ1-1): NAGVMQNPRHLVRRRGQEARLRCSPMKGHSHVYWYRQLPEEGLKFMVYLQKENIIDESGMPKERFSAEFPKEGPSILRIQQVVRGDSAAYFCASSPLQGGNTEAFFGQGTRLTVV.

The CDR3 is CASSLNTGPYEQYV. CDR3 DNA: TGTGCCAGCAGCTTGAATACTGGGCCCTACGAGCAGTACGTC. The rearrangement links TRBV5-6 to TRBJ2-7; no clear D. V was clipped by 1 base and J by 2 bases, with 10 bases between them. Germline CDR1 SGHDT, CDR2 YYEEEE. CDR3 size: 14 residues.

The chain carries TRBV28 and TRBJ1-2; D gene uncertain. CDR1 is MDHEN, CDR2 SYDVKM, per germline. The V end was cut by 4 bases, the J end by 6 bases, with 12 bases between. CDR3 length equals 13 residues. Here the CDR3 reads CASSSREKDGYTF. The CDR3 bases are TGTGCCAGCAGTTCCCGGGAGAAGGATGGCTACACCTTC.

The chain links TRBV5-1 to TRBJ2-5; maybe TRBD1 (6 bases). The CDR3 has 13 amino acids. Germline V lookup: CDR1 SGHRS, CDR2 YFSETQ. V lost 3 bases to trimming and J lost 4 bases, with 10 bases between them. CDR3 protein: CASSSGDGETQYF. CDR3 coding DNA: TGCGCCAGCAGCTCAGGGGATGGAGAGACCCAGTACTTC. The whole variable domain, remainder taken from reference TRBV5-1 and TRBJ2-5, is KAGVTQTPRYLIKTRGQQVTLSCSPISGHRSVSWYQQTPGQGLQFLFEYFSETQRNKGNFPGRFSGRQFSNSRSEMNVSTLELGDSALYLCASSSGDGETQYFGPGTRLLVL.

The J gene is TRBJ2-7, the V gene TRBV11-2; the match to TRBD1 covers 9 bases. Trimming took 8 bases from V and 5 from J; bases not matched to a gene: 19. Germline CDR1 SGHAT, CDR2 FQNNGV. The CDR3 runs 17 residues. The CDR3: CASGLRPDGTGKHEQYF. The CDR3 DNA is TGTGCCAGCGGTTTAAGGCCCGACGGGACAGGGAAGCACGAGCAGTACTTC. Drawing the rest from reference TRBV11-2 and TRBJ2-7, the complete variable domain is EAGVAQSPRYKIIEKRQSVAFWCNPISGHATLYWYQQILGQGPKLLIQFQNNGVVDDSQLPKDRFSAERLKGVDSTLKIQPAKLEDSAVYLCASGLRPDGTGKHEQYFGPGTRLTVT.

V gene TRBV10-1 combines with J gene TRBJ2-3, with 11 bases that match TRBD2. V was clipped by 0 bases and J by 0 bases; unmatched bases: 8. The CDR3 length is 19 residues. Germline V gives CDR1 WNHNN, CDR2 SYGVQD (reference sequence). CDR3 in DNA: TGCGCCAGCAGTGAGTCGGGAGGTAGCGGGGGGGGAAGCACAGATACGCAGTATTTT. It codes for CASSESGGSGGGSTDTQYF.

CDR3 protein: CASSIQGATTGELFF. Here the CDR3 DNA reads TGCGCCAGCAGCATACAGGGGGCGACCACCGGGGAGCTGTTTTTT. The chain couples TRBV5-1 to TRBJ2-2; 9 nucleotides align to TRBD1. CDR3 length equals 15 residues. The V gene end was trimmed by 4 bases and the J gene end by 4 bases; junction bases not matched to a gene: 5. Germline lookup yields CDR1 SGHRS and CDR2 YFSETQ.

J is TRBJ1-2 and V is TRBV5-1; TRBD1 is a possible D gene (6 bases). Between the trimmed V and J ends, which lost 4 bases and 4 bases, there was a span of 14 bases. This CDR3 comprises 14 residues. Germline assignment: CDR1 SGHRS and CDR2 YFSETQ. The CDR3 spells CASSRTDSFYGYTF. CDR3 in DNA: TGCGCCAGCAGCCGAACGGACAGCTTCTATGGCTACACCTTC.

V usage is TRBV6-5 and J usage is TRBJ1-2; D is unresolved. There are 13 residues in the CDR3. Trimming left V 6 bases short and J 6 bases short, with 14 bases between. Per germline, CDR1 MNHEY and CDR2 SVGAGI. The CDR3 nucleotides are TGTGCCAGCAGCCGGGATTTCGCCCATGGCTACACCTTC. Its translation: CASSRDFAHGYTF.